These 12 T cell receptor beta chains share one sample of origin, sequenced in a study of CD8+ T cells in alopecia areata. After isolation, RNA underwent reverse transcription to generate cDNA as the sequencing template. Here immunoSEQ multiplex PCR was the method, and the copy in TCRdb shows in-frame clones only, minus some. The sample includes more than 200,000 clones, more than 55% seen only once; the top ten take more than 1%. Indicated treatment: oral pan-JAK inhibitor, 5-10 mg twice daily. This sample comprised CD4+ T cells sorted from blood, obtained at week 44, from a patient treated with tofacitinib. These receptors came from a human donor with alopecia areata.

This chain connects TRBV7-9 to TRBJ2-3; no reliable D call. The germline V and J ends were trimmed by 3 bases and 2 bases, with 6 bases remaining between them. The germline V gene has CDR1 SEHNR and CDR2 FQNEAQ (reference sequence). This CDR3 region has 13 residues. Written as DNA, the CDR3 is TGTGCCAGCAGCTTCGGTAACACAGATACGCAGTATTTT. Its translation is CASSFGNTDTQYF.

The rearrangement joins TRBV12-5 to TRBJ2-1; unclear D gene. The V and J ends lost 6 bases and 11 bases respectively, with 14 bases between them. The germline gives CDR1 LGHNT, CDR2 FRNRAP. The CDR3 contains 12 residues. The CDR3 reads CASGYYQNKQFF. In DNA form, the CDR3 reads TGTGCTAGTGGCTATTATCAAAACAAGCAGTTCTTC.

The rearrangement uses TRBV9 and TRBJ2-2, with D perhaps assigned TRBD1 or TRBD2 (5 bases each). V was clipped by 6 bases and J by 7 bases, with 10 bases between them. CDR3 length: 12 amino acids. The germline gives CDR1 SGDLS, CDR2 YYNGEE. The CDR3 bases are TGTGCCAGCAATAGAGGGGTCGGGGAGCTGTTTTTT. The encoded protein is CASNRGVGELFF. The full variable domain, in which reference TRBV9 and TRBJ2-2 provide the parts outside the CDR3, is DSGVTQTPKHLITATGQRVTLRCSPRSGDLSVYWYQQSLDQGLQFLIQYYNGEERAKGNILERFSAQQFPDLHSELNLSSLELGDSALYFCASNRGVGELFFGEGSRLTVL.

The chain recombines TRBV5-6 with TRBJ2-5; D is perhaps TRBD2 (6 bases). CDR1 and CDR2 (germline): SGHDT, YYEEEE. CDR3 length: 14 amino acids. Between the trimmed V and J ends, which lost 4 bases and 5 bases, there was a span of 15 bases. This chain's CDR3 is CASSHTAGRETQYF. In DNA, the CDR3 is TGTGCCAGCAGCCACACAGCAGGGAGGGAGACCCAGTACTTC.

This clone was counted only a few times. V gene TRBV18 combines with J gene TRBJ1-2; unclear D gene. Germline V gives CDR1 KGHSH, CDR2 LQKENI. Trimming cost V 3 bases and J 6 bases, with 11 bases left between them. CDR3 length equals 13 residues. DNA of the CDR3: TGTGCCAGCTCACCTTTCTGGGAGGATGGCTACACCTTC. Protein: CASSPFWEDGYTF.

The rearrangement uses TRBV27 and TRBJ2-7; TRBD1 matches at 7 bases. Germline values: CDR1 MNHEY, CDR2 SMNVEV (reference sequence). Trimming at V came to 10 bases and at J to 1 base, leaving 13 bases not matched to a gene. This CDR3 is 15 amino acids long. The CDR3 DNA sequence: TGTGCCACCAGAGAACAGGGGCCCTATTCCTACGAGCAGTACTTC. Residues: CATREQGPYSYEQYF.

This chain links TRBV5-5 with TRBJ2-4; D is uncertain. Germline CDR1 SGHKS, CDR2 YYEKEE (reference sequence). V was shortened by 0 bases and J by 0 bases, with 7 bases between the two germline ends. The CDR3 length is 15 residues. The CDR3 sequence: CASSLEGVAKNIQYF. As DNA, the CDR3 is TGTGCCAGCAGCTTGGAGGGCGTAGCCAAAAACATTCAGTACTTC.

The chain couples TRBV6-5 to TRBJ2-6; D possibly corresponds to TRBD2 (6 bases). CDR1 is MNHEY and CDR2 is SVGAGI in the germline V gene. The length of the CDR3 is 15 residues. V lost 8 bases and J lost 2, with 13 bases in between. The CDR3, as DNA: TGTGCCAGCTGGAAGACGGGGGCTGGGGCCAACGTCCTGACTTTC. Its translation is CASWKTGAGANVLTF.

This sequence joins TRBV6-5 and TRBJ1-2; D is ambiguous. From germline, CDR1 is MNHEY and CDR2 SVGAGI. Deletions cut 7 bases from V and 5 bases from J, with 8 bases between. This CDR3 is 11 amino acids long. Written as DNA, the CDR3 is TGTGCCAGCACCACCTTATATGGCTACACCTTC. Its protein product is CASTTLYGYTF.

The chain couples TRBV30 to TRBJ2-7, with TRBD1 matching 9 bases. Germline V gives CDR1 GTSNPN, CDR2 SVGIG (reference sequence). This CDR3 spans 14 amino acids. With V trimmed by 4 bases and J by 6 bases, 10 bases remained unmatched. The CDR3 loop is CAWKQGAHLGEQYF. The CDR3 coding sequence is TGTGCCTGGAAACAGGGGGCGCATCTAGGCGAGCAGTACTTC.

The chain couples TRBV29-1 to TRBJ1-1; D possibly corresponds to TRBD1 (5 bases). CDR1 is SQVTM and CDR2 is ANQGSEA in the germline V gene. The CDR3 has 14 amino acids. V dropped 2 bases and J dropped 5 bases, with 15 bases sitting between them. The CDR3 spells CSVESSAGGTEAFF. DNA of the CDR3: TGCAGCGTTGAATCGTCGGCCGGGGGAACTGAAGCTTTCTTT.

CDR3 protein: CASSLTSALNTEAFF. The CDR3 DNA reads as TGTGCCAGCAGCTTAACGAGCGCTTTGAACACTGAAGCTTTCTTT. V and J are TRBV7-2 and TRBJ1-1; D remains ambiguous. The germline V gene has CDR1 SGHTA and CDR2 FQGNSA. Deletions cut 2 bases from V and 0 bases from J, with 10 bases between. The CDR3 totals 15 residues. Variable domain in full (rest from reference TRBV7-2 and TRBJ1-1): GAGVSQSPSNKVTEKGKDVELRCDPISGHTALYWYRQSLGQGLEFLIYFQGNSAPDKSGLPSDRFSAERTGGSVSTLTIQRTQQEDSAVYLCASSLTSALNTEAFFGQGTRLTVV.